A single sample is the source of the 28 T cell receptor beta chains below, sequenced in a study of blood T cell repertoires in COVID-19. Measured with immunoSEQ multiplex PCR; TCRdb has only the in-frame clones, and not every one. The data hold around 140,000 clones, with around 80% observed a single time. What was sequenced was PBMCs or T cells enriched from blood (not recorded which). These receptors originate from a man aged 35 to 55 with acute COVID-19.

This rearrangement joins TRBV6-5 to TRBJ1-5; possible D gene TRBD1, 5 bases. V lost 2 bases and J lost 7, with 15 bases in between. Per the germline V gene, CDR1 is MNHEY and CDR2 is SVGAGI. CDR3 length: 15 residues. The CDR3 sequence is CASSYGSGLGQPQHF. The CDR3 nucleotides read TGTGCCAGCAGTTACGGTTCAGGGCTGGGACAGCCCCAGCATTTT.

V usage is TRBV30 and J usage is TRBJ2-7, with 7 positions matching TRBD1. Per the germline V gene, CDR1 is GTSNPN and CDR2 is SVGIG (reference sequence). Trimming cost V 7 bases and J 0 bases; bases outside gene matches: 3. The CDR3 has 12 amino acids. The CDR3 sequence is CALTGSSYEQYF. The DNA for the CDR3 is TGTGCCTTGACAGGGAGCTCCTACGAGCAGTACTTC.

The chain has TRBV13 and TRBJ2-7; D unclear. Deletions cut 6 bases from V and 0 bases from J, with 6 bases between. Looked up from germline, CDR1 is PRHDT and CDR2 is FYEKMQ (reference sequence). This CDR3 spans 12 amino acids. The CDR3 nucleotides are TGTGCCAGCAGTCGTAGCTCCTACGAGCAGTACTTC. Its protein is CASSRSSYEQYF.

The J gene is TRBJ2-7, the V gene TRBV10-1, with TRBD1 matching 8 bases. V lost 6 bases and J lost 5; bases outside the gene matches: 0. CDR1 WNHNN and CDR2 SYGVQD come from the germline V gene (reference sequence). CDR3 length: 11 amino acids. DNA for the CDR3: TGCGCCAGCAGACAGGGGGACGAGCAGTACTTC. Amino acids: CASRQGDEQYF.

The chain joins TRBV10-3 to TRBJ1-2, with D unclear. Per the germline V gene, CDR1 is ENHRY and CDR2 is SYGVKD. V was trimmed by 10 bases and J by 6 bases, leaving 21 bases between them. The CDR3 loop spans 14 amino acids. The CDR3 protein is CATSSGSHSNGYTF. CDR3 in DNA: TGTGCCACTAGTAGTGGCAGTCACTCCAATGGCTACACCTTC.

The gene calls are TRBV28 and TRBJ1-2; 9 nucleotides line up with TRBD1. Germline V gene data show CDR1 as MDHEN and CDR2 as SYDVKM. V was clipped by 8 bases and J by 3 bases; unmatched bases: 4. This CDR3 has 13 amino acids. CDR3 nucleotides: TGTGCCAGCGGGACAGGGAATTACTATGGCTACACCTTC. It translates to CASGTGNYYGYTF.

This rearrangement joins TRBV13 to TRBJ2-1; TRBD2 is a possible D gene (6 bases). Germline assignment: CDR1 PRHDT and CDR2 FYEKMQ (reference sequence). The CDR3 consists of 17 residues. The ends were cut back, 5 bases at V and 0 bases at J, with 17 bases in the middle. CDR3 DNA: TGTGCCAGCAGCACCGAGGAGGGGCCTAGCTCCTACAATGAGCAGTTCTTC. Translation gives CASSTEEGPSSYNEQFF.

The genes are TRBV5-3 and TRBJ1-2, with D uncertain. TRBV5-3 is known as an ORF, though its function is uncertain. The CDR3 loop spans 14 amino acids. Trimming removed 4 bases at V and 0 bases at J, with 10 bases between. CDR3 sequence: CARSAASSNYGYTF. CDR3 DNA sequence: TGTGCCAGAAGCGCAGCGAGCTCTAACTATGGCTACACCTTC.

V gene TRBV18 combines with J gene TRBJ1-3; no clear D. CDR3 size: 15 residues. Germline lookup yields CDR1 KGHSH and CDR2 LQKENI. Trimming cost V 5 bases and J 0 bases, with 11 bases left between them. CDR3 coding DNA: TGTGCCAGCTCAGCCGACAATTTCTCTGGAAACACCATATATTTT. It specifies CASSADNFSGNTIYF.

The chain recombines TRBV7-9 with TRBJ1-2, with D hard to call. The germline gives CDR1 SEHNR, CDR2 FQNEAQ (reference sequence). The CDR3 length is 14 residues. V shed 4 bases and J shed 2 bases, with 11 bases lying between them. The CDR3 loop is CASSSLVLNYGYTF. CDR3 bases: TGTGCCAGCAGCTCCTTGGTTCTAAACTATGGCTACACCTTC. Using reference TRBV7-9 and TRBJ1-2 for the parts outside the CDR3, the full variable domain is DTGVSQNPRHKITKRGQNVTFRCDPISEHNRLYWYRQTLGQGPEFLTYFQNEAQLEKSRLLSDRFSAERPKGSFSTLEIQRTEQGDSAMYLCASSSLVLNYGYTFGSGTRLTVV.

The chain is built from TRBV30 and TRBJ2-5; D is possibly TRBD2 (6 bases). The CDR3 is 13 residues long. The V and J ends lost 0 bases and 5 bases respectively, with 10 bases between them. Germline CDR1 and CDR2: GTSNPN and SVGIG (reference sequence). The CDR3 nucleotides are TGTGCCTGGAGTGTGGCTAGCGCGGAGACCCAGTACTTC. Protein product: CAWSVASAETQYF.

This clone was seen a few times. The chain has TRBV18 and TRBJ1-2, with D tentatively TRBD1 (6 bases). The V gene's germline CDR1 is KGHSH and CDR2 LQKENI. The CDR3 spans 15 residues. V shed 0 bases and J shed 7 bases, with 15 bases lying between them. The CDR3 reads CASSPPSTTGAGYTF. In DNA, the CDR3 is TGTGCCAGCTCACCACCCTCGACGACAGGAGCTGGCTACACCTTC.

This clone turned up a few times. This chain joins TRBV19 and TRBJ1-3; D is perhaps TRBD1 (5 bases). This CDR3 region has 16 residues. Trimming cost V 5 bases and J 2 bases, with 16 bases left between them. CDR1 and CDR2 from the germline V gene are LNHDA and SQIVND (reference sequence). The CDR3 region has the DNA TGTGCCAGTAGTCCAGCCCCCCGGGGGACTGGAAACACCATATATTTT. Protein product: CASSPAPRGTGNTIYF.

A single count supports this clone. The CDR3 loop is CASSSLNEKLFF. CDR3 bases: TGTGCCAGCAGCTCTCTTAATGAAAAACTGTTTTTT. J is TRBJ1-4 and V is TRBV6-2 or TRBV6-3; D is undetermined. Germline V gene data show CDR1 as MNHEY and CDR2 as SVGEGT. There are 12 residues in the CDR3. The ends were cut back, 6 bases at V and 4 bases at J, with 6 bases in the middle.

CDR3 sequence reads: CACSTGGTANEKLFF. For the CDR3, the DNA is TGTGCCTGTTCGACAGGGGGCACGGCTAATGAAAAACTGTTTTTT. The chain employs TRBV30 and TRBJ1-4, with 10 positions matching TRBD1. V lost 6 bases and J lost 3; bases outside the gene matches: 7. CDR3 length: 15 amino acids. Germline CDR1 GTSNPN, CDR2 SVGIG (reference sequence). Full variable domain (outside the CDR3, taken from reference TRBV30 and TRBJ1-4): SQTIHQWPATLVQPVGSPLSLECTVEGTSNPNLYWYRQAAGRGLQLLFYSVGIGQISSEVPQNLSASRPQDRQFILSSKKLLLSDSGFYLCACSTGGTANEKLFFGSGTQLSVL.

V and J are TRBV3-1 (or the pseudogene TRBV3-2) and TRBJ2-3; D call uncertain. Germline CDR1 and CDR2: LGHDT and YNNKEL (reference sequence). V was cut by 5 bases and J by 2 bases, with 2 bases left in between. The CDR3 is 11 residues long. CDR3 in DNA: TGTGCCAGCAGCTACACAGATACGCAGTATTTT. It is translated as CASSYTDTQYF.

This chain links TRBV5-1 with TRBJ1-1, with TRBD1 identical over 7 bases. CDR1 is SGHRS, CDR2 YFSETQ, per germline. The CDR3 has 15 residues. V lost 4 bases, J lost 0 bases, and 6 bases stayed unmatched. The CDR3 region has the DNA TGCGCCAGCAGCGTACTGACAGGGCTGAACACTGAAGCTTTCTTT. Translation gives CASSVLTGLNTEAFF.

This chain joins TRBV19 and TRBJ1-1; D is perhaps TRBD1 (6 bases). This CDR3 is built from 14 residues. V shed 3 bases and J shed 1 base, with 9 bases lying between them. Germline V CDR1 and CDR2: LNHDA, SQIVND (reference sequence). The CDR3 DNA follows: TGTGCCAGTAGTATTACCAGGGGGAACACTGAAGCTTTCTTT. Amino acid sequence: CASSITRGNTEAFF.

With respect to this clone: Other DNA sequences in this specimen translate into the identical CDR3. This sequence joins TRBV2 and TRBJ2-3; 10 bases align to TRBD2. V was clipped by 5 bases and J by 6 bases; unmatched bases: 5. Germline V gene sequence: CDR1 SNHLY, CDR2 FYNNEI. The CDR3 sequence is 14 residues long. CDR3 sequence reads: CASSSSGRGDTQYF. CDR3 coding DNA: TGTGCCAGCAGTTCTAGCGGGAGAGGGGATACGCAGTATTTT.

The CDR3 bases are TGTGCCAGCCTTAAAACAGGGTTCTCCGAGCAGTACTTC. Encoded protein: CASLKTGFSEQYF. This chain links TRBV12-3 or TRBV12-4 with TRBJ2-7; possibly TRBD1 for D (6 bases). CDR3 size: 13 residues. Trimming removed 8 bases at V and 6 bases at J, with 17 bases between.

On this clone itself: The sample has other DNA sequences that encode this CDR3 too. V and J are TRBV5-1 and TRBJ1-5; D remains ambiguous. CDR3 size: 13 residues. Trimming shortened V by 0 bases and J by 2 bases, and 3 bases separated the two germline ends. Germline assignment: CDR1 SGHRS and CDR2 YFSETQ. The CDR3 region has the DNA TGCGCCAGCAGCTTGGCGGGCAATCAGCCCCAGCATTTT. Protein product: CASSLAGNQPQHF. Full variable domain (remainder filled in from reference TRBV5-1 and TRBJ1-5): KAGVTQTPRYLIKTRGQQVTLSCSPISGHRSVSWYQQTPGQGLQFLFEYFSETQRNKGNFPGRFSGRQFSNSRSEMNVSTLELGDSALYLCASSLAGNQPQHFGDGTRLSIL.

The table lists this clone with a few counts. CDR3: CASSLRDRVGYTF. The CDR3 region has the DNA TGTGCCAGCAGCCTCCGGGACAGGGTAGGCTACACCTTC. The V gene is TRBV5-6, the J gene TRBJ1-2, with 9 positions matching TRBD1. Germline values: CDR1 SGHDT, CDR2 YYEEEE. The CDR3 consists of 13 residues. V dropped 4 bases and J dropped 8; count of bases not matched to a gene: 6.

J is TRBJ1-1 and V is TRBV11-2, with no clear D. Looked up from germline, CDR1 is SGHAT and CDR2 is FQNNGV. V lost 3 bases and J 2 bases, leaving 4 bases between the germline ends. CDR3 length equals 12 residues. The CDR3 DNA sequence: TGTGCCAGCAGCTTCTTTAACACTGAAGCTTTCTTT. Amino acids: CASSFFNTEAFF. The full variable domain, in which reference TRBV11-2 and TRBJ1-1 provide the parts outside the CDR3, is EAGVAQSPRYKIIEKRQSVAFWCNPISGHATLYWYQQILGQGPKLLIQFQNNGVVDDSQLPKDRFSAERLKGVDSTLKIQPAKLEDSAVYLCASSFFNTEAFFGQGTRLTVV.

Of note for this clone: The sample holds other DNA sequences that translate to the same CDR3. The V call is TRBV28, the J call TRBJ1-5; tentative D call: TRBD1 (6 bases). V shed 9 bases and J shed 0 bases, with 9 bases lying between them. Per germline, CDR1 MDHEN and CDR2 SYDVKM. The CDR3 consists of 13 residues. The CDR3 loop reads CASRGGSNQPQHF. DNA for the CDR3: TGTGCCAGTAGGGGGGGTAGCAATCAGCCCCAGCATTTT. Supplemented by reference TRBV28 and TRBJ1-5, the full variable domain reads DVKVTQSSRYLVKRTGEKVFLECVQDMDHENMFWYRQDPGLGLRLIYFSYDVKMKEKGDIPEGYSVSREKKERFSLILESASTNQTSMYLCASRGGSNQPQHFGDGTRLSIL.

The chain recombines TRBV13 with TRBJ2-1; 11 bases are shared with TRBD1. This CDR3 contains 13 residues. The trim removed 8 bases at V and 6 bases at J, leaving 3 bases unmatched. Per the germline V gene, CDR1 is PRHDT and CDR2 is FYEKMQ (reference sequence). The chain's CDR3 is CASRTGGVNEQFF. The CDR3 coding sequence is TGTGCCAGCCGGACAGGGGGCGTCAATGAGCAGTTCTTC.

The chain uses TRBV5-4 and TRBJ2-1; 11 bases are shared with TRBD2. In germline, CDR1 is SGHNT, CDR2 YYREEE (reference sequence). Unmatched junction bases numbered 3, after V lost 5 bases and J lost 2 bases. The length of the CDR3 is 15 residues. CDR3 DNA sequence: TGTGCCAGCAGTTCTAGCGGGGGGACCTACAATGAGCAGTTCTTC. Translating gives CASSSSGGTYNEQFF. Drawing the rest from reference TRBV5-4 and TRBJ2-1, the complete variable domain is ETGVTQSPTHLIKTRGQQVTLRCSSQSGHNTVSWYQQALGQGPQFIFQYYREEENGRGNFPPRFSGLQFPNYSSELNVNALELDDSALYLCASSSSGGTYNEQFFGPGTRLTVL.

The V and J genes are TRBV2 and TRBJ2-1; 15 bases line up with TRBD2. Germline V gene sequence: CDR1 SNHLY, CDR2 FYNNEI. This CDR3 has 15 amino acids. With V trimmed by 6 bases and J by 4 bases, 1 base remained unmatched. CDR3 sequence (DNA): TGTGCCAGCAGGGGACTAGCGGGGGGTTACAATGAGCAGTTCTTC. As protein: CASRGLAGGYNEQFF.

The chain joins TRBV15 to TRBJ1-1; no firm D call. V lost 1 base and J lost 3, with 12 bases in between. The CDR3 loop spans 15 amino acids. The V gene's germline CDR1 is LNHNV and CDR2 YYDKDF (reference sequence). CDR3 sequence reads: CATSRVEAPHTEAFF. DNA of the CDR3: TGTGCCACCAGCAGAGTGGAGGCTCCACACACTGAAGCTTTCTTT.